This TCR beta chain originates from a study of blood T cell repertoires in COVID-19. V was pared by 2 bases and J by 4 bases, with 8 bases between. Germline CDR1 is SEHNR and CDR2 is FQNEAQ (reference sequence). The CDR3 is made up of 13 amino acids. This table comes from immunoSEQ multiplex PCR, and its TCRdb copy is limited to in-frame clones, with some not included. The profile shows 170,000 or so clones, approximately 86% of them singletons. The sample consisted of peripheral blood. This sequence originates from a man between 60 and 75 years old with COVID-19, enrolled during active disease. V usage is TRBV7-9 and J usage is TRBJ1-1; no reliable D call. The CDR3 nucleotides read TGTGCCAGCAGCTTATCGCGGGGCACTGAAGCTTTCTTT. Translated: CASSLSRGTEAFF.